The T cell receptor beta chain under discussion was sequenced for a study of shared clonotypes between healthy human individuals. With 8 bases clipped from V and 8 bases from J, the junction kept 8 bases outside the gene matches. The CDR3 is 14 amino acids. CDR1 MDHEN and CDR2 SYDVKM come from the germline V gene. The authors split each subset's genomic DNA evenly across several immunoSEQ plates. Generated by immunoSEQ multiplex PCR, the TCRdb table keeps only in-frame clones and is missing some. The sample has 1,400,000 or so clones, 98% seen once. V and J are TRBV28 and TRBJ2-1; TRBD1 agrees at 11 bases. This TCR was sampled from a young man in good health. What was sequenced was naive CD4+ T cells sorted from blood. Specified subset: CD45RA+ positively selected. The CDR3 reads CASGGQGAIYEQFF. The CDR3 DNA sequence: TGTGCCAGCGGAGGACAGGGGGCTATTTATGAGCAGTTCTTC.